The sequence of this T cell receptor beta chain was determined in a study of control samples from healthy donors and cancer patients. Produced via immunoSEQ multiplex PCR; TCRdb's table is partial and in-frame only. The sample includes about 150,000 clones, over 90% of them seen just once. The clonotype originates from a man between 45 and 60 years old in good health. Sequencing used blood.

CDR3 in amino acids: CASSTYSGQTRGYTF. The CDR3 nucleotides are TGTGCCAGCAGCACTTACTCGGGACAGACGAGGGGCTACACCTTC. This chain links TRBV28 with TRBJ1-2; 7 bases align to TRBD1. In germline, CDR1 is MDHEN, CDR2 SYDVKM. The CDR3 spans 15 residues. V dropped 6 bases and J dropped 8; count of bases not matched to a gene: 15.